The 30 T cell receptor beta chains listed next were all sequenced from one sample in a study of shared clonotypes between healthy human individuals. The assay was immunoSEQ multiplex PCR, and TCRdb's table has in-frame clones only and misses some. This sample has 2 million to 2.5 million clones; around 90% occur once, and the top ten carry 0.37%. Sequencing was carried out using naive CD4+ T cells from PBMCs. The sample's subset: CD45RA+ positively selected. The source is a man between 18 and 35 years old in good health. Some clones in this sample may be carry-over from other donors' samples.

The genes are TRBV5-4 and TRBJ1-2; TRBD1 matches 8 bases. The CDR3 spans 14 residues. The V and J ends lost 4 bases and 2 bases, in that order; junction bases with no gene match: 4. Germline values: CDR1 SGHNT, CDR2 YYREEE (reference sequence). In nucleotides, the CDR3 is TGTGCCAGCAGCCCTAGGACAGGGAACTATGGCTACACCTTC. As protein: CASSPRTGNYGYTF. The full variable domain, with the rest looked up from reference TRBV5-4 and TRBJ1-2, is ETGVTQSPTHLIKTRGQQVTLRCSSQSGHNTVSWYQQALGQGPQFIFQYYREEENGRGNFPPRFSGLQFPNYSSELNVNALELDDSALYLCASSPRTGNYGYTFGSGTRLTVV.

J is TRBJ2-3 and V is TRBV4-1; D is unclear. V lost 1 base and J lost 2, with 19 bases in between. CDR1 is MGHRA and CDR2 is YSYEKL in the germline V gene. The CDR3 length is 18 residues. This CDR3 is CASSQVKILPPTTDTQYF. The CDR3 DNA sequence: TGCGCCAGCAGCCAAGTCAAAATACTACCCCCCACCACAGATACGCAGTATTTT.

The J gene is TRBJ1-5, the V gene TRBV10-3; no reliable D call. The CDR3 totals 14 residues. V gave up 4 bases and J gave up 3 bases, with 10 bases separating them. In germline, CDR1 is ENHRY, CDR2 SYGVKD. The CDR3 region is CAISASQDNQPQHF. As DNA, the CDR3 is TGTGCCATCAGTGCGTCACAAGACAATCAGCCCCAGCATTTT.

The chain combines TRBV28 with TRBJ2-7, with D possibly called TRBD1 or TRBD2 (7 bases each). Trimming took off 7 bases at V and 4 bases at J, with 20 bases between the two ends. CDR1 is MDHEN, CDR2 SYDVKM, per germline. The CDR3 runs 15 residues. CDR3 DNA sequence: TGTGCCAGCACCCAGGGGGGGGAGGGGGCTTACGAGCAGTACTTC. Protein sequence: CASTQGGEGAYEQYF.

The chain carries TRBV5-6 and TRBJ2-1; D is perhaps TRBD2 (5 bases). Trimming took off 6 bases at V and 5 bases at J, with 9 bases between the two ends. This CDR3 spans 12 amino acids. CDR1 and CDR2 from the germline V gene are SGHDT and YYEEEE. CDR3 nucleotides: TGTGCCAGCATGCGGGTGAACAATGAGCAGTTCTTC. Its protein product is CASMRVNNEQFF.

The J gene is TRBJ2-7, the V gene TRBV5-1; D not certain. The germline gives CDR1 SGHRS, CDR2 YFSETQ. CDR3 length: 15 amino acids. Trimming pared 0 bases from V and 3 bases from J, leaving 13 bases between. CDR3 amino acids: CASSLGAGSVYEQYF. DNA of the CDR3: TGCGCCAGCAGCTTGGGGGCCGGATCTGTCTACGAGCAGTACTTC. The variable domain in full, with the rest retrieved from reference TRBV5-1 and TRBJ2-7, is KAGVTQTPRYLIKTRGQQVTLSCSPISGHRSVSWYQQTPGQGLQFLFEYFSETQRNKGNFPGRFSGRQFSNSRSEMNVSTLELGDSALYLCASSLGAGSVYEQYFGPGTRLTVT.

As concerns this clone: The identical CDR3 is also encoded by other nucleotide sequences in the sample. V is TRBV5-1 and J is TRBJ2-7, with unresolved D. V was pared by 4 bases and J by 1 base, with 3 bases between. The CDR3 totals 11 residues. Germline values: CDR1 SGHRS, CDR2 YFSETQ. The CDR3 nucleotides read TGCGCCAGCAGCGCGTCCTACGAGCAGTACTTC. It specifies CASSASYEQYF.

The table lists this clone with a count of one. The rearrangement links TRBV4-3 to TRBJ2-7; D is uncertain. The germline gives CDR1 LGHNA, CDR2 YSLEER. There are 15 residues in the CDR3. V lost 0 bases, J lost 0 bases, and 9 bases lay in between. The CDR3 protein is CASSQDLTYSYEQYF. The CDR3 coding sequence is TGCGCCAGCAGCCAAGACCTGACTTACTCCTACGAGCAGTACTTC.

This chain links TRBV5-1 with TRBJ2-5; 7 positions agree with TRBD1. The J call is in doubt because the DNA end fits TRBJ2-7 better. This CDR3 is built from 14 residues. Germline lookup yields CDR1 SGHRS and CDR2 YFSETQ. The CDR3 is CASSLALAGGEQYF. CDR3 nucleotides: TGCGCCAGCAGCTTGGCCTTGGCAGGGGGCGAGCAGTACTTC.

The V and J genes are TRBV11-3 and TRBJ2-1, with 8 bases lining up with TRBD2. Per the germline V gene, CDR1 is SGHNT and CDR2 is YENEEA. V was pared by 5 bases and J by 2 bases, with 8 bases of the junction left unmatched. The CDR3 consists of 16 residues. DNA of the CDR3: TGTGCCAGCAGCGCCTCCCCGGGACTAGCCTACAATGAGCAGTTCTTC. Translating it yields CASSASPGLAYNEQFF.

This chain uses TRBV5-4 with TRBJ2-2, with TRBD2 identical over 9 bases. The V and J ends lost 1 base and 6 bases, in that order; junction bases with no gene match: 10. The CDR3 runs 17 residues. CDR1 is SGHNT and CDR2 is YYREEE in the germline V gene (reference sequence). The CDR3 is CASSLSSRGRGSGELFF. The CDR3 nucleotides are TGTGCCAGCAGCTTGAGTTCGCGCGGGAGGGGATCCGGGGAGCTGTTTTTT.

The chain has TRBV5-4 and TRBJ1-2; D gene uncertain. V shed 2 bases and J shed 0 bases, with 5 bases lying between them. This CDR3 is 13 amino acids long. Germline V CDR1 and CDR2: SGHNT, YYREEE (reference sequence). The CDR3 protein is CASSLQTNYGYTF. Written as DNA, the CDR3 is TGTGCCAGCAGCTTACAGACTAACTATGGCTACACCTTC.

Here the CDR3 reads CASSRQTHTEAFF. DNA of the CDR3: TGTGCCAGCAGTCGACAGACTCACACTGAAGCTTTCTTT. The chain employs TRBV7-2 and TRBJ1-1; tentative D call: TRBD1 (5 bases). The CDR3 covers 13 residues. Germline V gives CDR1 SGHTA, CDR2 FQGNSA. Trimming took 6 bases from V and 3 from J, leaving 11 bases between them.

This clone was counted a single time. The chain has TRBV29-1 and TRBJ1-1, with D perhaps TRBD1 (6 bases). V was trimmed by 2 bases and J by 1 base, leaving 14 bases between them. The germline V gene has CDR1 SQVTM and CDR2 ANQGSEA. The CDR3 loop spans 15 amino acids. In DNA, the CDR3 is TGCAGCGTTGAAAGATTATTGGGACAGAACACTGAAGCTTTCTTT. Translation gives CSVERLLGQNTEAFF.

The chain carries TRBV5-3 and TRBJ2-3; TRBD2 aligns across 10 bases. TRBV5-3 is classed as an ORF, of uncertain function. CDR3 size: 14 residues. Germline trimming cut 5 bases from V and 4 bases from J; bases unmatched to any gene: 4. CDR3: CARRGLAGADTQYF. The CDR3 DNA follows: TGTGCCAGAAGGGGGCTAGCGGGAGCAGATACGCAGTATTTT.

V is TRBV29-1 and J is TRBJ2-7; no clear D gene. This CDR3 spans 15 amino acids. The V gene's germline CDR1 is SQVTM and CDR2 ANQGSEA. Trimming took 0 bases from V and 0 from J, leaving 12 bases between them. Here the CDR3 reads CSVEDPWGSSYEQYF. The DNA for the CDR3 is TGCAGCGTTGAAGATCCCTGGGGTTCCTCCTACGAGCAGTACTTC.

CDR3 loop: CATSSQTGGYQPQHF. CDR3 coding DNA: TGTGCCACCAGCAGCCAGACAGGGGGATATCAGCCCCAGCATTTT. This chain uses TRBV15 with TRBJ1-5; 9 positions match TRBD1. V lost 3 bases to trimming and J lost 5 bases; unmatched junction nucleotides: 5. CDR3 length: 15 residues. CDR1 LNHNV and CDR2 YYDKDF come from the germline V gene (reference sequence). Based on the CDR3 plus reference TRBV15 and TRBJ1-5, the full variable domain is DAMVIQNPRYQVTQFGKPVTLSCSQTLNHNVMYWYQQKSSQAPKLLFHYYDKDFNNEADTPDNFQSRRPNTSFCFLDIRSPGLGDTAMYLCATSSQTGGYQPQHFGDGTRLSIL.

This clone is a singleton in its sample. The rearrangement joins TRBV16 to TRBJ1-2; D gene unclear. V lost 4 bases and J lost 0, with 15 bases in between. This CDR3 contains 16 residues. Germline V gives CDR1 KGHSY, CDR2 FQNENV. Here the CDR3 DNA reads TGTGCCAGCAGCCCCCGGAACAAGGCATCTAACTATGGCTACACCTTC. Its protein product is CASSPRNKASNYGYTF.

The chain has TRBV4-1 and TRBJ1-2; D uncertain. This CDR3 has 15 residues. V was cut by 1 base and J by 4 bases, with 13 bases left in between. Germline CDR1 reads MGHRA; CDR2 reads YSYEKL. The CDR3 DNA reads TGCGCCAGCAGCCAAGTAATCGGAAATTTCTATGGCTACACCTTC. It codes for CASSQVIGNFYGYTF.

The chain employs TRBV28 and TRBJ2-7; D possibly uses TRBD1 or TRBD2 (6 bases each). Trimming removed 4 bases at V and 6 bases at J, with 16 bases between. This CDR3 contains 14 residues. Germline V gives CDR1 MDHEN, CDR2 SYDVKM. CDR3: CASSSPGRGAEQYF. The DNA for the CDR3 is TGTGCCAGCAGTTCTCCCGGTAGGGGGGCCGAGCAGTACTTC.

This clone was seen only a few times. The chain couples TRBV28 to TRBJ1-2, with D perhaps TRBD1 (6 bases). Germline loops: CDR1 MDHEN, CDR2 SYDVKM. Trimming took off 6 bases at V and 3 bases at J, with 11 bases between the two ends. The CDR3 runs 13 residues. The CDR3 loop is CASRPGADYGYTF. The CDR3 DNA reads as TGTGCCAGCAGGCCGGGGGCAGACTATGGCTACACCTTC.

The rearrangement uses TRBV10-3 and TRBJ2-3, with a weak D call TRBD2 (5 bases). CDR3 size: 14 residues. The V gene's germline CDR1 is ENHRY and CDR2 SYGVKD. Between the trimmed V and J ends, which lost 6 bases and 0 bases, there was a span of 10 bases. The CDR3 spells CAIRDFSSTDTQYF. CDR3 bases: TGTGCCATCAGGGACTTTTCTAGCACAGATACGCAGTATTTT.

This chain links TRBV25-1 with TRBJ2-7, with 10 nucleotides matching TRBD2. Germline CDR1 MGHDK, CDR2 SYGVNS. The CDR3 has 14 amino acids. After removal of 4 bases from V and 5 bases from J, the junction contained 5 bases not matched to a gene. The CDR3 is CASSGTSGPNEQYF. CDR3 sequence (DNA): TGTGCCAGCAGTGGGACTAGCGGCCCCAACGAGCAGTACTTC.

DNA of the CDR3: TGTGCCAGCAGTGACATCACTGAAGCTTTCTTT. Its translation is CASSDITEAFF. This chain connects TRBV6-1 to TRBJ1-1; D not certain. Trimming stripped 3 bases from V and 4 bases from J, with 3 bases between. Germline V gene data show CDR1 as MNHNS and CDR2 as SASEGT. This CDR3 is 11 amino acids long.

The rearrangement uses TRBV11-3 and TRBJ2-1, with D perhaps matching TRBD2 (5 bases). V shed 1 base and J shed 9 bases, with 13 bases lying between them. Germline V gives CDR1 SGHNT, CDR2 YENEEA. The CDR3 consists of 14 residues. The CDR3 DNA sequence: TGTGCCAGCAGCTTAGGGGCTAGCAGTACTGAGCAGTTCTTC. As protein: CASSLGASSTEQFF. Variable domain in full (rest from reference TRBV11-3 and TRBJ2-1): EAGVVQSPRYKIIEKKQPVAFWCNPISGHNTLYWYLQNLGQGPELLIRYENEEAVDDSQLPKDRFSAERLKGVDSTLKIQPAELGDSAVYLCASSLGASSTEQFFGPGTRLTVL.

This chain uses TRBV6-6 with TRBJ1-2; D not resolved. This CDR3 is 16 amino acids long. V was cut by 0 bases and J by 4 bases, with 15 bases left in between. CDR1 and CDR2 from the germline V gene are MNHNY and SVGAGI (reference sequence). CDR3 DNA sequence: TGTGCCAGCAGTTACTCGAATGTCGGGATGGGCTATGGCTACACCTTC. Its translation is CASSYSNVGMGYGYTF.

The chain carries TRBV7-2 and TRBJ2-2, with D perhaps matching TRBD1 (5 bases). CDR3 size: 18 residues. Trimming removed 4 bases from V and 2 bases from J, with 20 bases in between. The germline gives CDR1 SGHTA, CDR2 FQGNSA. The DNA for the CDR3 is TGTGCCAGCAGCTATGGGAAGGGGAAAACTATAAACACCGGGGAGCTGTTTTTT. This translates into CASSYGKGKTINTGELFF.

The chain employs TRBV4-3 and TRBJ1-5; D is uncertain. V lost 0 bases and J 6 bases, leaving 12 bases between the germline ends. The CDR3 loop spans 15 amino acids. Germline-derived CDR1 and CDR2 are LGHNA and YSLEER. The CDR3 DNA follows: TGCGCCAGCAGCCAAGATCTGTATGTAGCTCAGCCCCAGCATTTT. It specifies CASSQDLYVAQPQHF.

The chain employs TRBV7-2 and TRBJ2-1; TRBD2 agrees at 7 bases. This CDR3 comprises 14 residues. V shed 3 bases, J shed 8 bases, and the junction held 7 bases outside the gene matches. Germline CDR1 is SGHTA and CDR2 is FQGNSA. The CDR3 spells CASSLSGVGDEQFF. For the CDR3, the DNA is TGTGCCAGCAGCTTGAGCGGGGTCGGGGATGAGCAGTTCTTC.

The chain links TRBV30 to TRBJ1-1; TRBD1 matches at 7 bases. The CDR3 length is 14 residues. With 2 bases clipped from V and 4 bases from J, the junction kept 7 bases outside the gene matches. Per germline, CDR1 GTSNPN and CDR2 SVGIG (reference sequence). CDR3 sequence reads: CAWSFGQVATEAFF. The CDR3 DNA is TGTGCCTGGAGTTTCGGACAGGTGGCCACTGAAGCTTTCTTT.